Listed below are T cell receptor beta chains from one sample, sequenced in a study of CD8+ T cells in alopecia areata. The table came from immunoSEQ multiplex PCR; TCRdb's copy has only in-frame clones and leaves some out. The repertoire holds about 99,000 clones, roughly half seen once, with 8% to 10% in the top ten. The sample consisted of CD4+ T cells sorted from blood. These receptors originate from a human donor in good health. The CDR3 runs from the conserved cysteine through the conserved F or W. Fields, in order: clone size, V gene, J gene, D gene, CDR3 protein, CDR3 DNA. The D gene is left open where the match is weak. Not every row has a clone size; where given, it reads once, few, many or a size class.

clone size: NA
V gene: TRBV29-1
J gene: TRBJ1-3
D gene: NA
CDR3 protein: CSVAGVPGDSGNTIYF
CDR3 DNA: TGCAGCGTTGCAGGGGTTCCGGGCGACTCTGGAAACACCATATATTTT

clone size: NA
V gene: TRBV7-2
J gene: TRBJ2-1
D gene: NA
CDR3 protein: CASSGYTYNEQFF
CDR3 DNA: TGTGCCAGCAGCGGGTACACCTACAATGAGCAGTTCTTC

clone size: few
V gene: TRBV10-3
J gene: TRBJ1-1
D gene: NA
CDR3 protein: CAISFTENTEAFF
CDR3 DNA: TGTGCCATCAGCTTCACAGAGAACACTGAAGCTTTCTTT

clone size: NA
V gene: TRBV4-2
J gene: TRBJ2-7
D gene: NA
CDR3 protein: CAQIRDPPTYEQYF
CDR3 DNA: TGTGCCCAGATCCGGGACCCGCCGACCTACGAGCAGTACTTC

clone size: NA
V gene: TRBV30
J gene: TRBJ2-3
D gene: TRBD2
CDR3 protein: CAWTFGGVTDTQYF
CDR3 DNA: TGTGCCTGGACCTTTGGGGGGGTCACAGATACGCAGTATTTT

clone size: NA
V gene: TRBV11-3
J gene: TRBJ1-2
D gene: NA
CDR3 protein: CASSPGPGHGYTF
CDR3 DNA: TGTGCCAGCAGTCCCGGCCCTGGGCATGGCTACACCTTC

clone size: NA
V gene: TRBV5-1
J gene: TRBJ2-6
D gene: NA
CDR3 protein: CASSPGTQGANVLTF
CDR3 DNA: TGCGCCAGCAGCCCCGGGACACAAGGGGCCAACGTCCTGACTTTC

clone size: NA
V gene: TRBV29-1
J gene: TRBJ1-1
D gene: NA
CDR3 protein: CSVESWVNTEAFF
CDR3 DNA: TGCAGCGTTGAATCTTGGGTGAACACTGAAGCTTTCTTT

clone size: few
V gene: TRBV7-2
J gene: TRBJ2-1
D gene: TRBD1
CDR3 protein: CASSSRGGTYNEQFF
CDR3 DNA: TGTGCCAGCTCTAGTCGAGGGGGCACCTACAATGAGCAGTTCTTC

clone size: few
V gene: TRBV19
J gene: TRBJ1-5
D gene: NA
CDR3 protein: CASSEATVNSNQPQHF
CDR3 DNA: TGTGCCAGTAGTGAGGCCACAGTGAATAGCAATCAGCCCCAGCATTTT

clone size: many
V gene: TRBV19
J gene: TRBJ1-3
D gene: NA
CDR3 protein: CASTYGRYSGNTIYF
CDR3 DNA: TGTGCCAGTACATACGGCAGGTACTCTGGAAACACCATATATTTT

clone size: NA
V gene: TRBV30
J gene: TRBJ2-7
D gene: TRBD1
CDR3 protein: CAWSRTGGYEQYF
CDR3 DNA: TGTGCCTGGAGTAGGACAGGGGGCTACGAGCAGTACTTC

clone size: few
V gene: TRBV5-6
J gene: TRBJ2-7
D gene: NA
CDR3 protein: CASSLGHFGTPENPHEQYF
CDR3 DNA: TGTGCCAGCAGCTTGGGGCATTTCGGAACCCCGGAGAACCCCCACGAGCAGTACTTC

clone size: NA
V gene: TRBV2
J gene: TRBJ2-1
D gene: NA
CDR3 protein: CASSGRVRAYNEQFF
CDR3 DNA: TGTGCCAGCAGTGGACGGGTACGGGCCTACAATGAGCAGTTCTTC

clone size: NA
V gene: TRBV7-2
J gene: TRBJ2-3
D gene: NA
CDR3 protein: CASSLAGGHTDTQYF
CDR3 DNA: TGTGCCAGCAGCTTAGCGGGGGGGCACACAGATACGCAGTATTTT

clone size: NA
V gene: TRBV5-6
J gene: TRBJ1-4
D gene: NA
CDR3 protein: CASSLRGHGNEKLFF
CDR3 DNA: TGTGCCAGCAGCTTGAGGGGCCACGGTAATGAAAAACTGTTTTTT

clone size: NA
V gene: TRBV28
J gene: TRBJ2-7
D gene: NA
CDR3 protein: CASSLKTPAKRYF
CDR3 DNA: TGTGCCAGCAGTTTAAAAACCCCGGCTAAGCGCTACTTC